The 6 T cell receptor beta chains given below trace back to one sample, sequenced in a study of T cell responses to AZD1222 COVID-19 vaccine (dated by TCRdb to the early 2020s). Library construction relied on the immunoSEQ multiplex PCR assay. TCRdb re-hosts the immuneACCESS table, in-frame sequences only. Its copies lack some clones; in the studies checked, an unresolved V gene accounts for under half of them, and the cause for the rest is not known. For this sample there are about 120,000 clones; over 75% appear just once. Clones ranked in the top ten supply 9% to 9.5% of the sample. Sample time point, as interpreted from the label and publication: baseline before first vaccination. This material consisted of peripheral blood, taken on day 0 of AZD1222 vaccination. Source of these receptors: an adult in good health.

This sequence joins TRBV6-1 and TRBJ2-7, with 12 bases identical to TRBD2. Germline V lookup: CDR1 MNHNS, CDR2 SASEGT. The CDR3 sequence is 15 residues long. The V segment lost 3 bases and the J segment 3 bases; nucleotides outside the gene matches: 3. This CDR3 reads CASSDETSGSYEQYF. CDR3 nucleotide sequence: TGTGCCAGCAGTGACGAGACTAGCGGGAGCTACGAGCAGTACTTC.

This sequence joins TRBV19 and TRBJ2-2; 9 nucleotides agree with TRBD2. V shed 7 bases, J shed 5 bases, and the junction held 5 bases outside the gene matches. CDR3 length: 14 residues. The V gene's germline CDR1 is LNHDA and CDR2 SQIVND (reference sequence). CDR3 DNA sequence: TGTGCCAGTACGCTTGCGGGGGGGACCGGGGAGCTGTTTTTT. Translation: CASTLAGGTGELFF.

CDR3: CASSPRAGSYQPQHF. In DNA form, the CDR3 reads TGTGCCAGCAGCCCCCGGGCAGGATCGTATCAGCCCCAGCATTTT. The chain has TRBV7-6 and TRBJ1-5; no firm D call. The germline V gene has CDR1 SGHVS and CDR2 FNYEAQ. This CDR3 has 15 residues. V shed 5 bases and J shed 5 bases, with 16 bases lying between them.

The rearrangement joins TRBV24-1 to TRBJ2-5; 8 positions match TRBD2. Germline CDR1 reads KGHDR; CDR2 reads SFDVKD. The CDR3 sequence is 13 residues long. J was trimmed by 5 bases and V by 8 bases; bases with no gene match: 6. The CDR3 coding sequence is TGTGCCACCAAGCGGGGGCCTGGGGAGACCCAGTACTTC. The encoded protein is CATKRGPGETQYF.

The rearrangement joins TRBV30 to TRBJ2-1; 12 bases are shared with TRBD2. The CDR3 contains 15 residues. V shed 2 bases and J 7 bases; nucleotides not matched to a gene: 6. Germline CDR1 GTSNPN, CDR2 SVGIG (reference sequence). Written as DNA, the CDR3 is TGTGCCTGGAGTCTAGGACTAGCGGGGAGAAATGAGCAGTTCTTC. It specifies CAWSLGLAGRNEQFF.

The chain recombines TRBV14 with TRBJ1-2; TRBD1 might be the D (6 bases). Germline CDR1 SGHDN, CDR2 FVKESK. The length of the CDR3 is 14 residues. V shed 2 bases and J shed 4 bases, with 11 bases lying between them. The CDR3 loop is CASSQNQGPYGYTF. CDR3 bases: TGTGCCAGCAGCCAAAACCAGGGGCCCTATGGCTACACCTTC.